The entry below gives a single T cell receptor beta chain sequence along with its context. Antigen specificity is unknown. This sample is drawn from a study of T cells expressing NK-cell markers. Turning to the study itself: The study drew TCR beta repertoires from sorted CD3+CD56+NKG2C+, CD3+CD56+NKG2C- and CD3+CD56-NKG2C+ T cells. Just one sequenced donor of eight was HCMV-seronegative, while seven were seropositive.

Study findings and constraints: There were a handful of donors in whom these clonotypes also led the CD3+CD56-NKG2C+ fraction.

CDR3 size: 12 residues. Germline V gene sequence: CDR1 GTSNPN, CDR2 SVGIG (reference sequence). 5'RACE template switching with UMIs produced the TCR beta cDNA. TCRdb reprocessed the 5' RACE reads and reports one entry per CDR3 protein, with no DNA. Its clone listing holds some 500,000 distinct CDR3 sequences. This chain links TRBV30 with TRBJ1-2. The sequence was obtained from a woman aged 50 to 60 in good health. The specimen was blood T cells: a sorted CD56 or NKG2C T cell subset, CD4+ or CD8+ T cells, or bulk PBMC T cells (not recorded which). The CDR3 here is CAWSLQSQGYTF.